These 22 T cell receptor beta chains share one sample of origin, sequenced in a study of Ad26.COV2.S vaccination and SARS-CoV-2 variants. Clones were sequenced by immunoSEQ multiplex PCR, and TCRdb holds only the in-frame ones, with some missing. The sample consists of more than 300,000 clones, approximately 80% of them appearing once. The treatment: roughly 18 received Ad26.COV2.S at low or high dose, single or two shots; several received placebo; per-sample allocation not given. The investigators took samples on day 63 after the first vaccine or placebo injection. The sequencing here drew on peripheral blood, taken in a trial of Ad26.COV2.S vaccine versus placebo. Every receptor here comes from a person between 18 and 65 years old who received the Ad26.COV2.S COVID-19 vaccine or a placebo.

The chain combines TRBV6-5 with TRBJ1-6, with D possibly matching TRBD1 (5 bases). The germline V and J ends were trimmed by 6 bases and 7 bases, with 16 bases remaining between them. This CDR3 has 15 amino acids. Per germline, CDR1 MNHEY and CDR2 SVGAGI. CDR3 protein: CASSPGGDRNSPLHF. CDR3 in DNA: TGTGCCAGCAGCCCGGGTGGGGACCGAAATTCACCCCTCCACTTT.

J is TRBJ2-5 and V is TRBV24-1, with D maybe TRBD2 (6 bases). The ends were cut back, 1 base at V and 4 bases at J, with 15 bases in the middle. Germline loops: CDR1 KGHDR, CDR2 SFDVKD. The CDR3 has 16 residues. The CDR3 protein is CATSDLGGEGPETQYF. The CDR3 nucleotides read TGTGCCACCAGTGATTTAGGCGGGGAAGGGCCAGAGACCCAGTACTTC.

The chain links TRBV2 to TRBJ1-4; D is uncertain. The CDR3 totals 13 residues. V was cut by 10 bases and J by 7 bases, with 16 bases left in between. CDR1 and CDR2 (germline): SNHLY, FYNNEI. The CDR3: CATTLWLGEKLFF. CDR3 nucleotide sequence: TGTGCCACTACCTTGTGGCTAGGTGAAAAACTGTTTTTT. The variable domain in full, with the rest retrieved from reference TRBV2 and TRBJ1-4, is EPEVTQTPSHQVTQMGQEVILRCVPISNHLYFYWYRQILGQKVEFLVSFYNNEISEKSEIFDDQFSVERPDGSNFTLKIRSTKLEDSAMYFCATTLWLGEKLFFGSGTQLSVL.

The chain links TRBV10-1 to TRBJ2-1; 7 nucleotides match TRBD2. Germline CDR1 WNHNN, CDR2 SYGVQD (reference sequence). V was clipped by 0 bases and J by 2 bases; unmatched bases: 4. The CDR3 loop spans 16 amino acids. The CDR3 loop reads CASSESGGGPYNEQFF. DNA of the CDR3: TGCGCCAGCAGTGAGTCTGGGGGGGGACCCTACAATGAGCAGTTCTTC.

V gene TRBV28 combines with J gene TRBJ2-2, with 10 bases matching TRBD2. This CDR3 region has 16 residues. Germline V gene sequence: CDR1 MDHEN, CDR2 SYDVKM. V shed 5 bases and J 0 bases; nucleotides not matched to a gene: 3. In nucleotides, the CDR3 is TGTGCCAGCAGTGTCCTAGCGGGGGCGAACACCGGGGAGCTGTTTTTT. This translates into CASSVLAGANTGELFF.

The gene calls are TRBV28 and TRBJ1-2; 7 nucleotides agree with TRBD1. In germline, CDR1 is MDHEN, CDR2 SYDVKM. After removal of 6 bases from V and 2 bases from J, the junction contained 3 bases not matched to a gene. The CDR3 contains 13 residues. The CDR3 DNA reads as TGTGCCAGCAGGCCAGGGGGGAACTATGGCTACACCTTC. Its translation is CASRPGGNYGYTF.

The V and J genes are TRBV5-6 and TRBJ1-5; D perhaps matches TRBD1 (5 bases). In germline, CDR1 is SGHDT, CDR2 YYEEEE. The CDR3 consists of 17 residues. V lost 7 bases to trimming and J lost 0 bases, with 20 bases between them. CDR3 sequence (DNA): TGTGCCAGCTGGGAGGGGTACAGCAGTAATAGCAATCAGCCCCAGCATTTT. This gives the protein CASWEGYSSNSNQPQHF.

This clone was recorded once. This rearrangement joins TRBV28 to TRBJ2-2; no definite D call. The V gene's germline CDR1 is MDHEN and CDR2 SYDVKM. This CDR3 is built from 15 residues. Trimming shortened V by 4 bases and J by 5 bases, and 14 bases separated the two germline ends. In DNA, the CDR3 is TGTGCCAGCAGTTCCCCCCTTTTGGTAACCGGGGAGCTGTTTTTT. It codes for CASSSPLLVTGELFF.

The V gene is TRBV5-3, the J gene TRBJ1-5; weak D call: TRBD1 (5 bases). TRBV5-3 is an open reading frame whose function is uncertain. This CDR3 comprises 13 residues. V shed 10 bases and J shed 6 bases, with 17 bases lying between them. In nucleotides, the CDR3 is TGTGCCTTTTTGGGGGGGTTGACTCAGCCCCAGCATTTT. Its protein product is CAFLGGLTQPQHF.

The chain couples TRBV10-3 to TRBJ1-1; perhaps TRBD1 as D (6 bases). Germline V gene data show CDR1 as ENHRY and CDR2 as SYGVKD. V lost 6 bases, J lost 4 bases, and 15 bases lay in between. This CDR3 spans 14 amino acids. CDR3 protein: CAIRTPTGSTEAFF. For the CDR3, the DNA is TGTGCCATCAGGACACCTACAGGGTCCACTGAAGCTTTCTTT.

The rearrangement uses TRBV7-7 and TRBJ2-5; D perhaps matches TRBD2 (6 bases). Trimming took 1 base from V and 7 from J, leaving 10 bases between them. The length of the CDR3 is 13 residues. Germline lookup yields CDR1 SSHAT and CDR2 FNYEAQ (reference sequence). The CDR3 bases are TGTGCCAGCAGCTTAGATCTGGGAGGGACCCAGTACTTC. Amino acid sequence: CASSLDLGGTQYF.

V usage is TRBV29-1 and J usage is TRBJ2-1; a possible D gene is TRBD1 (5 bases). Per germline, CDR1 SQVTM and CDR2 ANQGSEA. CDR3 length: 12 residues. Deletions cut 7 bases from V and 7 bases from J, with 14 bases between. DNA of the CDR3: TGCAGCGGTGGACACCTCGGGAATGAGCAGTTCTTC. This codes for CSGGHLGNEQFF.

The V gene is TRBV5-4, the J gene TRBJ1-2; D unclear. In germline, CDR1 is SGHNT, CDR2 YYREEE (reference sequence). Between the trimmed V and J ends, which lost 5 bases and 6 bases, there was a span of 14 bases. The CDR3 loop spans 13 amino acids. The CDR3 region has the DNA TGTGCCAGCAGTTCCCGTGCCCTAGATGGCTACACCTTC. This codes for CASSSRALDGYTF.

This chain joins TRBV2 and TRBJ1-3; D remains ambiguous. Germline V gene data show CDR1 as SNHLY and CDR2 as FYNNEI. Trimming removed 5 bases from V and 0 bases from J, with 11 bases in between. This CDR3 spans 15 amino acids. This CDR3 is CASSPSGASGNTIYF. CDR3 nucleotide sequence: TGTGCCAGCAGTCCTTCCGGAGCCTCTGGAAACACCATATATTTT.

The chain combines TRBV6-6 with TRBJ2-5; tentative D call: TRBD1 (5 bases). Germline CDR1 is MNHNY and CDR2 is SVGAGI (reference sequence). This CDR3 region has 16 residues. Trimming took off 0 bases at V and 3 bases at J, with 14 bases between the two ends. The CDR3 DNA is TGTGCCAGCAGTTACTCGAGTCTGGGGCGGAAAGAGACCCAGTACTTC. This sequence encodes CASSYSSLGRKETQYF.

J is TRBJ1-5 and V is TRBV2; 7 bases align to TRBD1. Trimming took 7 bases from V and 7 from J; bases not matched to a gene: 10. Germline V gene data show CDR1 as SNHLY and CDR2 as FYNNEI. The CDR3 sequence is 14 residues long. The CDR3 nucleotides read TGTGCCAGCACCCCCGACAGGGCTTACCAGCCCCAGCATTTT. Translating it yields CASTPDRAYQPQHF.

The chain carries TRBV18 and TRBJ1-1; no definite D call. The CDR3 contains 15 residues. V was trimmed by 2 bases and J by 3 bases, leaving 13 bases between them. Germline values: CDR1 KGHSH, CDR2 LQKENI. CDR3 in DNA: TGTGCCAGCTCACCAACGATCCTACGGGACACTGAAGCTTTCTTT. As protein: CASSPTILRDTEAFF.

J is TRBJ1-4 and V is TRBV5-8; D is unclear. Germline CDR1 and CDR2: SGHTS and YDEGEE. V lost 0 bases and J 4 bases, leaving 10 bases between the germline ends. CDR3 length: 15 residues. The CDR3: CASSLGLILNEKLFF. The CDR3 nucleotides are TGTGCCAGCAGCTTGGGGCTGATCCTTAATGAAAAACTGTTTTTT.

CDR3 coding DNA: TGTGCCAGCGGGGTTCGGGGCAATGAGCAGTTCTTC. Its translation: CASGVRGNEQFF. V is TRBV7-9 and J is TRBJ2-1; the D gene is possibly TRBD2 (5 bases). Between the trimmed V and J ends, which lost 8 bases and 6 bases, there was a span of 11 bases. The CDR3 has 12 amino acids. Germline CDR1 is SEHNR and CDR2 is FQNEAQ (reference sequence). The full variable domain, rest sourced from reference TRBV7-9 and TRBJ2-1, is DTGVSQNPRHKITKRGQNVTFRCDPISEHNRLYWYRQTLGQGPEFLTYFQNEAQLEKSRLLSDRFSAERPKGSFSTLEIQRTEQGDSAMYLCASGVRGNEQFFGPGTRLTVL.

V gene TRBV11-3 combines with J gene TRBJ1-6; D not certain. This CDR3 comprises 14 residues. Germline V gene sequence: CDR1 SGHNT, CDR2 YENEEA. Trimming removed 1 base at V and 9 bases at J, with 10 bases between. CDR3 bases: TGTGCCAGCAGCTTAGTTCGAGGGCCTTCACCCCTCCACTTT. Its translation: CASSLVRGPSPLHF.

The chain is built from TRBV7-2 and TRBJ2-7; the D is unclear. Germline V gene sequence: CDR1 SGHTA, CDR2 FQGNSA. This CDR3 has 14 amino acids. Trimming removed 5 bases at V and 0 bases at J, with 11 bases between. The DNA of the CDR3 is TGTGCCAGCAGCCCAGAGGTGGCCTCCTACGAGCAGTACTTC. Protein product: CASSPEVASYEQYF. Drawing the rest from reference TRBV7-2 and TRBJ2-7, the complete variable domain is GAGVSQSPSNKVTEKGKDVELRCDPISGHTALYWYRQSLGQGLEFLIYFQGNSAPDKSGLPSDRFSAERTGGSVSTLTIQRTQQEDSAVYLCASSPEVASYEQYFGPGTRLTVT.

This chain links TRBV10-3 with TRBJ1-1; TRBD1 matches 9 bases. The CDR3 totals 15 residues. The germline CDR1 and CDR2 sequences are ENHRY and SYGVKD. The junction had 13 bases not matched to a gene; V was cut back by 11 bases and J by 3 bases. CDR3 sequence: CASRDRAEGYTEAFF. The CDR3 coding sequence is TGTGCCTCCCGGGACAGGGCGGAGGGCTACACTGAAGCTTTCTTT.